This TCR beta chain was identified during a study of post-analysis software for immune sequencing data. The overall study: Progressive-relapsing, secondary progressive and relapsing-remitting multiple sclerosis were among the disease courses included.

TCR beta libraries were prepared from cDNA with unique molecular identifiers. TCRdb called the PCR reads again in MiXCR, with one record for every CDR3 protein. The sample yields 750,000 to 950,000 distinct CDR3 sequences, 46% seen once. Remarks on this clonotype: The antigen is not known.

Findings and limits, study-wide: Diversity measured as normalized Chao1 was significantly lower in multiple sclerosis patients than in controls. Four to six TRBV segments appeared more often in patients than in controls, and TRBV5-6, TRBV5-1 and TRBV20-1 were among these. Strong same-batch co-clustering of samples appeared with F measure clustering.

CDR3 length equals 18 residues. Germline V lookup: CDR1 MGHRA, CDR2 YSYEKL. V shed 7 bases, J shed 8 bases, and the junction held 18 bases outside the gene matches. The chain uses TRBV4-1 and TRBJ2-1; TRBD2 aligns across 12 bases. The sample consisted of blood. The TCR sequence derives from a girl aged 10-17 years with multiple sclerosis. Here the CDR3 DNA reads TGCGCCAGCAACCGACAACCCGGGACTAGCGGGTCCGGGGATGAGCAGTTCTTC. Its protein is CASNRQPGTSGSGDEQFF.